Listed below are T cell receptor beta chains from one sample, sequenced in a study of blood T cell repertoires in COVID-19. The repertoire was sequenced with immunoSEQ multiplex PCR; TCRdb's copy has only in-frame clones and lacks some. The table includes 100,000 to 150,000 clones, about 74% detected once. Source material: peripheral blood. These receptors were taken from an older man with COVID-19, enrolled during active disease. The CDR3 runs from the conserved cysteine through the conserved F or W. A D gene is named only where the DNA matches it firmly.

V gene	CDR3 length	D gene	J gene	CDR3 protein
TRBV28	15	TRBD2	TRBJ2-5	CASSFNEGGRETQYF
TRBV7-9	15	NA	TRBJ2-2	CASTPWSTNTGELFF
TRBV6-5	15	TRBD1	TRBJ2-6	CASRQGAAGANVLTF
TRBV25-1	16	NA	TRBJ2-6	CASSDLGSAGANVLTF
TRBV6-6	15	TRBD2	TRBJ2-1	CASSFGTSGDEEQFF
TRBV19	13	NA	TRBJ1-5	CASSRGWDQPQHF
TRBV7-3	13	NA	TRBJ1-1	CASSPFSGTEAFF
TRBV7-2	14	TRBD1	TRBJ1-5	CASSFGQGNQPQHF
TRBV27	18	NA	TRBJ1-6	CASSLRGDRLSYNSPLHF
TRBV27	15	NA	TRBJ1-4	CASSLFPGGTEKLFF
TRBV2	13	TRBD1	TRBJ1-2	CASSVRDSYGYTF
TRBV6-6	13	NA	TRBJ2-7	CASAGETRNEQYF
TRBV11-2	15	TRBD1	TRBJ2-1	CASSLGTGSYNEQFF
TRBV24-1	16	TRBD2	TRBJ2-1	CATSDPSGSFYNEQFF
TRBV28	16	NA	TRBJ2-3	CASSPGVAGISDTQYF
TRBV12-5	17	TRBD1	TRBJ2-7	CASGFSVKGQETYEQYF
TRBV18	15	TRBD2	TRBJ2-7	CASCEGREATYEQYF
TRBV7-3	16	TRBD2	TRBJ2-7	CASSPTSGRDGGEQYF
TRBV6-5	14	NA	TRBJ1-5	CASSPAGINQPQHF
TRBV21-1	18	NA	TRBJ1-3	CASSTKTVRPCFGNTIYF
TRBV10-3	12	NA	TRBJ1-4	CAISDDYEKLFF
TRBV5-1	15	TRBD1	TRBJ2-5	CASSQGQGEWETQYF
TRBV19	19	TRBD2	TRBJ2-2	CASSIGGPTSGRNTGELFF
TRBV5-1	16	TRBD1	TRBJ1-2	CASSLDVAGGNYGYTF
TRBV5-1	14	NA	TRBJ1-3	CASSFEGSGNTIYF
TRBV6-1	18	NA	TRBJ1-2	CASSEALAGRGGNYGYTF